The present T cell receptor beta chain was sequenced within a study of T cell repertoires in cytomegalovirus infection. Study as a whole: HLA-C-restricted CMV epitopes, recently identified, and well-studied HLA-B-restricted ones were used by the study. Indicated by public TCR beta signatures were CMV infection and matching HLA type.

Germline V lookup: CDR1 MNHEY, CDR2 SMNVEV (reference sequence). The CDR3 sequence is 13 residues long. The V and J ends lost 5 bases and 4 bases respectively, with 9 bases between them. Findings of the study overall: Cumulative frequency of public TCR beta families picked out carriers of CMV plus the relevant HLA. In two of eight donors, the top clonotype was HLA-C-restricted CMV-specific.

This clonotype was recorded a few times. Its antigen is still unknown. TCRdb fed the reads into MiXCR, producing one record per CDR3 protein. Of approximately 910,000 distinct CDR3 sequences listed, around 32% are singletons. The sequence was obtained from a human donor in good health (CMV status not recorded). Some clones in this sample may be carry-over from other donors' samples. Sequences were derived from cultured CD8+ T cells from PBMCs, sampled from culture after CMV antigen stimulation. J is TRBJ2-1 and V is TRBV27; no reliable D call. The CDR3 DNA reads as TGTGCCAGCAGTAGGCAGAGATACAATGAGCAGTTCTTC. Amino acid sequence: CASSRQRYNEQFF.